This T cell receptor beta chain was recovered during a study of regulatory T cells in long-lasting Graves disease. Across the study: Persistent Graves' disease meant over 5 years of antithyroid drugs with positive TSH receptor antibodies.

This clonotype was recorded at least ten times. The target antigen is unknown. Indicated time point: persistent/refractory GD, antithyroid drugs over 5 years with positive TRAb. Researchers made the TCR library from RNA that was extracted from PBMCs. The collection involved drawing 8.5 to 9 milliliters of peripheral blood into EDTA tubes. The TCR beta library used iRepertoire HTBI primers with Arm-PCR amplification of CDR3. TCRdb reanalysed the multiplex PCR reads using MiXCR and keeps one entry per CDR3 protein. The sample carries 650,000 to 700,000 distinct CDR3 sequences, 30% recorded once. Study conclusions and caveats: Possibly, too few samples lowered accuracy.

The material was peripheral blood mononuclear cells (PBMCs), obtained when the disease was refractory, from a patient treated with antithyroid drugs. The clonotype originates from a female donor with Graves disease.

CDR3 region: CASSPGEGQFTF. Written as DNA, the CDR3 is TGTGCCAGCAGCCCCGGAGAGGGACAATTTACCTTC. J is TRBJ1-2 and V is TRBV28, with D maybe TRBD1 (6 bases). The CDR3 is 12 residues long. CDR1 and CDR2 from the germline V gene are MDHEN and SYDVKM. V was clipped by 6 bases and J by 14 bases, with 19 bases between them.